This section outlines one T cell receptor beta chain sequence together with its context. V dropped 6 bases and J dropped 4 bases, with 7 bases sitting between them. The CDR3 runs 12 residues. Germline V gives CDR1 MNHEY, CDR2 SMNVEV (reference sequence). These data are taken from a study of blood T cell repertoires in COVID-19. Looking at the study overall: Spain, Italy and the United States supplied samples that represented acute and convalescent COVID-19. PBMCs, B-cell-depleted T cells, or T cells were the source of the cDNA or gDNA that made up the material.

In the study's own analysis: Quantification of nucleated cells was approximated via reference gene primer amplification. This table comes from immunoSEQ multiplex PCR, and its TCRdb copy is limited to in-frame clones, with some not included. V and J calls and clone size are copied from that table; D and trimming were computed from the DNA. The table shows approximately 140,000 clones, with 80% occurring only once. This clonotype was sampled from a man between 60 and 75 years old with active or convalescent COVID-19. This chain joins TRBV27 and TRBJ1-5; D perhaps matches TRBD1 (6 bases). Sequences were obtained from peripheral blood. The CDR3 spells CASRGANQPQHF. CDR3 DNA: TGTGCCAGCAGGGGGGCGAATCAGCCCCAGCATTTT.